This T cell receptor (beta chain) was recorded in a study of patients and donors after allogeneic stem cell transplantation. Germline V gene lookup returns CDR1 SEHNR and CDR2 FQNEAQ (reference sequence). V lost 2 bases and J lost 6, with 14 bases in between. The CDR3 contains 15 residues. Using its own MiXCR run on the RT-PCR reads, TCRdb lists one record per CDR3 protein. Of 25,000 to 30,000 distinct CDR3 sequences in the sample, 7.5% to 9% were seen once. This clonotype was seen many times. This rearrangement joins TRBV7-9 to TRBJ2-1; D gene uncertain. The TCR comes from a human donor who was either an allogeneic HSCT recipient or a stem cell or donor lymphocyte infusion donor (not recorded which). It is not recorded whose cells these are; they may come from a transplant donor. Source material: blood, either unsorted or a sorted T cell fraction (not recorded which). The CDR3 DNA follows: TGTGCCAGCAGCTTATCGTGGCAGTCGGGCAATGAGCAGTTCTTC. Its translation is CASSLSWQSGNEQFF.